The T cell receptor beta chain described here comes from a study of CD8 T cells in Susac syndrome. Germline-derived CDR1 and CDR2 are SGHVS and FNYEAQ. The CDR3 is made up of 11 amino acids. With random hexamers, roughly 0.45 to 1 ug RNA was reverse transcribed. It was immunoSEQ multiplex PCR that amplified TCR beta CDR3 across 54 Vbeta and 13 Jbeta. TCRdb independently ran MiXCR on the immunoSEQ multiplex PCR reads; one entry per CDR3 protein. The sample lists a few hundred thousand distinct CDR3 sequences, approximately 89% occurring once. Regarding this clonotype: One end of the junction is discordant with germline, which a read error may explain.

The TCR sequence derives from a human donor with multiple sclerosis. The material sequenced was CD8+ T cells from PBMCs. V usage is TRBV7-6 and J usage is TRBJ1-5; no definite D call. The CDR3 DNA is TGTGCCAGCAGCAACGGGCAGCTCCAGCATTTT. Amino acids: CASSNGQLQHF.